These 18 T cell receptor beta chains were all obtained from the same sample, sequenced in a study of molecular identifiers for immune sequencing clone quantification. MiXCR, run by TCRdb on the PCR reads, gives a single entry per CDR3 protein. Of 400,000 to 600,000 distinct CDR3 sequences listed, roughly 24% are singletons. The source material was naive CD8+ T cells from blood, with Jurkat cell RNA spiked in. As for subset: FACS-sorted CD8+CD4-CCR7+CD45RA+ naive T cells. These TCRs come from a human donor in good health. Some libraries in this study had Jurkat cell RNA spiked in.

V gene TRBV2 combines with J gene TRBJ2-5; possibly TRBD1 for D (7 bases). The CDR3 is made up of 13 amino acids. Germline CDR1 and CDR2: SNHLY and FYNNEI. V shed 8 bases and J shed 6 bases, with 16 bases lying between them. CDR3 DNA: TGTGCCAGCCCCCAAGGGGGCGGGAAGACCCAGTACTTC. Translating gives CASPQGGGKTQYF.

This clonotype has a count of ten or more. J is TRBJ1-2 and V is TRBV7-6; D might be TRBD1 (5 bases). Germline V gives CDR1 SGHVS, CDR2 FNYEAQ. V was clipped by 1 base and J by 4 bases, with 13 bases between them. The CDR3 extends over 15 amino acids. The CDR3 nucleotides read TGTGCCAGCAGCTTAGGGCAGGGAAGCGGCTATGGCTACACCTTC. This gives the protein CASSLGQGSGYGYTF.

A note on this clonotype: One end of the junction varies from germline; a read error may be responsible. The rearrangement uses TRBV4-3 and TRBJ2-2; TRBD2 matches at 15 bases. There are 19 residues in the CDR3. Germline lookup yields CDR1 LGHNA and CDR2 YSLEER. CDR3 DNA: TGCGCCAGCAGCCGGGGGACTAGCGGGAGGATTTTGGACACCGGGGAGCTGGTTTTT. As protein: CASSRGTSGRILDTGELVF.

This clonotype has a handful of counts. This rearrangement joins TRBV7-6 to TRBJ2-1; D is undetermined. CDR3 size: 13 residues. Germline V lookup: CDR1 SGHVS, CDR2 FNYEAQ. Between the trimmed V and J ends, which lost 1 base and 6 bases, there was a span of 7 bases. The CDR3 reads CASSLVGVNEQFF. The CDR3 DNA sequence: TGTGCCAGCAGCTTAGTTGGGGTCAATGAGCAGTTCTTC.

This clonotype was counted ten times or more. The J gene is TRBJ2-3, the V gene TRBV29-1; D unclear. The ends were cut back, 3 bases at V and 3 bases at J, with 19 bases in the middle. The V gene's germline CDR1 is SQVTM and CDR2 ANQGSEA. The CDR3 is made up of 16 amino acids. CDR3 sequence: CSVEVGLRFSTDTQYF. The CDR3 DNA is TGCAGCGTTGAGGTCGGGCTCCGGTTTAGTACAGATACGCAGTATTTT.

This clonotype was observed at least ten times. This sequence joins TRBV2 and TRBJ2-3; D remains unclear. CDR1 and CDR2 (germline): SNHLY, FYNNEI. The CDR3 spans 15 residues. The V end was cut by 2 bases, the J end by 2 bases, with 11 bases between. The chain's CDR3 is CASSETGSSTDTQYF. CDR3 nucleotide sequence: TGTGCCAGCAGTGAAACGGGTTCGTCCACAGATACGCAGTATTTT.

This clonotype has a handful of counts. The gene calls are TRBV20-1 and TRBJ2-7, with D tentatively TRBD2 (6 bases). CDR1 is DFQATT, CDR2 SNEGSKA, per germline (reference sequence). CDR3 length: 13 residues. V was trimmed by 6 bases and J by 2 bases, leaving 14 bases between them. The CDR3 DNA follows: TGCAGTGCGGTCGGGACTCGAGCCTACGAGCAGTACTTC. Amino acid sequence: CSAVGTRAYEQYF.

This rearrangement joins TRBV12-3 or TRBV12-4 to TRBJ2-1, with D unresolved. The CDR3 sequence is 14 residues long. Trimming removed 6 bases at V and 9 bases at J, with 18 bases between. Written as DNA, the CDR3 is TGTGCCAGCAGACCGGGCCTCAGTCGTGCTGAGCAGTTCTTC. This codes for CASRPGLSRAEQFF.

There are many counts of this clonotype. The gene calls are TRBV5-1 and TRBJ1-2; the D gene is possibly TRBD1 (6 bases). Germline CDR1 is SGHRS and CDR2 is YFSETQ. V was cut by 4 bases and J by 3 bases, with 13 bases left in between. The CDR3 is 14 residues long. CDR3 DNA sequence: TGCGCCAGCAGCCTGACAGGACAGCACTATGGCTACACCTTC. This encodes CASSLTGQHYGYTF. Filled out from reference TRBV5-1 and TRBJ1-2, the complete variable domain reads KAGVTQTPRYLIKTRGQQVTLSCSPISGHRSVSWYQQTPGQGLQFLFEYFSETQRNKGNFPGRFSGRQFSNSRSEMNVSTLELGDSALYLCASSLTGQHYGYTFGSGTRLTVV.

The chain uses TRBV14 and TRBJ2-3; D gene ambiguous. V was pared by 0 bases and J by 3 bases, with 13 bases between. The CDR3 sequence is 16 residues long. Germline loops: CDR1 SGHDN, CDR2 FVKESK. CDR3 loop: CASSQDPPAHTDTQYF. CDR3 coding DNA: TGTGCCAGCAGCCAAGATCCCCCGGCTCATACAGATACGCAGTATTTT.

V and J are TRBV3-1 and TRBJ2-3, with 12 bases matching TRBD2. The V gene end was trimmed by 3 bases and the J gene end by 1 base; junction bases not matched to a gene: 8. The germline V gene encodes CDR1 LGHDT and CDR2 YNNKEL (reference sequence). The CDR3 length is 18 residues. The CDR3 DNA reads as TGTGCCAGCAGCCACAGACTAGCGGGGGTTCGTGGCACAGATACGCAGTATTTT. As protein: CASSHRLAGVRGTDTQYF.

This clonotype was recorded at least ten times. The chain is built from TRBV7-6 and TRBJ2-3, with 9 bases fitting TRBD1. From germline, CDR1 is SGHVS and CDR2 FNYEAQ. The CDR3 loop spans 15 amino acids. The V and J ends lost 5 bases and 4 bases, in that order; junction bases with no gene match: 7. The CDR3 DNA sequence: TGTGCCAGCAGCCAAACAGGGGGCCGGGCAGATACGCAGTATTTT. Translating gives CASSQTGGRADTQYF.

In this sample, this clonotype turned up many times. This chain uses TRBV5-1 with TRBJ2-7; the D gene is possibly TRBD2 (6 bases). Germline CDR1 reads SGHRS; CDR2 reads YFSETQ. V was cut by 0 bases and J by 1 base, with 14 bases left in between. The CDR3 consists of 16 residues. CDR3: CASSLARTGDSYEQYF. The DNA for the CDR3 is TGCGCCAGCAGCTTGGCCCGGACGGGGGATTCCTACGAGCAGTACTTC.

The V and J genes are TRBV7-9 and TRBJ2-7; 9 bases match TRBD1. The germline V gene has CDR1 SEHNR and CDR2 FQNEAQ (reference sequence). CDR3 length: 15 amino acids. V was pared by 5 bases and J by 6 bases, with 11 bases of the junction left unmatched. Here the CDR3 reads CASSIVQGAVSEQYF. CDR3 DNA: TGTGCCAGCAGCATTGTACAGGGGGCGGTTTCCGAGCAGTACTTC.

The table lists this clonotype with a few counts. The chain uses TRBV19 and TRBJ2-7; 7 bases line up with TRBD1. V shed 5 bases, J shed 7 bases, and the junction held 11 bases outside the gene matches. Germline CDR1 LNHDA, CDR2 SQIVND (reference sequence). The CDR3 is 14 residues long. CDR3: CASSVRQGSREQYF. The CDR3 DNA reads as TGTGCCAGTAGTGTCCGACAGGGAAGTCGGGAGCAGTACTTC.

This clonotype has at least ten counts. The rearrangement uses TRBV28 and TRBJ1-1, with D perhaps TRBD1 (6 bases). The CDR3 loop spans 13 amino acids. Germline V gives CDR1 MDHEN, CDR2 SYDVKM. Deletions cut 6 bases from V and 1 base from J, with 9 bases between. The CDR3 nucleotides read TGTGCCAGCAGGTTCAGGGGGAACACTGAAGCTTTCTTT. Amino acids: CASRFRGNTEAFF.

At least ten counts were recorded for this clonotype. This sequence joins TRBV12-3 or TRBV12-4 and TRBJ2-7; TRBD2 might be the D (5 bases). Trimming left V 0 bases short and J 5 bases short, with 11 bases between. There are 14 residues in the CDR3. The DNA of the CDR3 is TGTGCCAGCAGTTTAGCGGGAGCTGCCAACGAGCAGTACTTC. Its protein product is CASSLAGAANEQYF.

This sequence joins TRBV20-1 and TRBJ1-3; unclear D gene. The germline V and J ends were trimmed by 0 bases and 1 base, with 7 bases remaining between them. Looked up from germline, CDR1 is DFQATT and CDR2 is SNEGSKA (reference sequence). The CDR3 has 14 residues. CDR3 sequence reads: CSARELGSGNTIYF. The CDR3 nucleotides are TGCAGTGCTAGAGAATTAGGGTCTGGAAACACCATATATTTT.